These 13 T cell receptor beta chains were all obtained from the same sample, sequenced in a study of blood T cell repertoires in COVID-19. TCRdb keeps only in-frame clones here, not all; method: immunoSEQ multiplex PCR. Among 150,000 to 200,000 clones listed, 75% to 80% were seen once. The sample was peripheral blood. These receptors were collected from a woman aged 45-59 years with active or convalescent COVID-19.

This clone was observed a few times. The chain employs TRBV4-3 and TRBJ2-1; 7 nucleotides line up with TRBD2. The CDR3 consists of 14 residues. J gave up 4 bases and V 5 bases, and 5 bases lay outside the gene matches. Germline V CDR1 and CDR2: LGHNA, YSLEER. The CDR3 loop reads CASSAWGLYNEQFF. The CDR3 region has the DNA TGCGCCAGCAGCGCGTGGGGACTATACAATGAGCAGTTCTTC.

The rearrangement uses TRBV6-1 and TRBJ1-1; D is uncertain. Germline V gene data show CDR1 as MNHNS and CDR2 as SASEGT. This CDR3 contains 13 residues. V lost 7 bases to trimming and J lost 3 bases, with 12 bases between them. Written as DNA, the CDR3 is TGTGCCAGCACGAGTCAAATATACACTGAAGCTTTCTTT. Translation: CASTSQIYTEAFF.

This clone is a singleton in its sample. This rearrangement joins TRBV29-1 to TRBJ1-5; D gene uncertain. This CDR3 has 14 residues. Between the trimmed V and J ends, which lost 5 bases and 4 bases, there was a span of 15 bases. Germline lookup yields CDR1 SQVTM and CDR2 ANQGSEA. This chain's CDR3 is CSVSSHAGNQPQHF. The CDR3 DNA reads TGCAGCGTTTCGAGCCACGCGGGGAATCAGCCCCAGCATTTT.

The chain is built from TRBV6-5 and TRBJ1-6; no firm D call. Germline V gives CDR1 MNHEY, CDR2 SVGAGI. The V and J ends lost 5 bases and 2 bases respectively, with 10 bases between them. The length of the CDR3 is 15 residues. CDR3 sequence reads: CASSLDKPYNSPLHF. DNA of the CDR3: TGTGCCAGCAGTCTAGATAAACCCTATAATTCACCCCTCCACTTT.

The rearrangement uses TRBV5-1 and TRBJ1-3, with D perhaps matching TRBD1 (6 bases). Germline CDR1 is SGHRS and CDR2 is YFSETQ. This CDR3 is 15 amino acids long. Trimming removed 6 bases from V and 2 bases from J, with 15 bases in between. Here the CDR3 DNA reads TGCGCCAGCACGACGGGGGGGCAGGCTGGAAACACCATATATTTT. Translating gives CASTTGGQAGNTIYF.

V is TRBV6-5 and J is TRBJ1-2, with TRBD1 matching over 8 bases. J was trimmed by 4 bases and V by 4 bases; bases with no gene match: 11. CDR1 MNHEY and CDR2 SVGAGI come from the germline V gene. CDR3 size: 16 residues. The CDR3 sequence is CASSSRTGRGGYGYTF. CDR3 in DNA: TGTGCCAGCAGTTCCCGGACAGGGAGAGGTGGCTATGGCTACACCTTC.

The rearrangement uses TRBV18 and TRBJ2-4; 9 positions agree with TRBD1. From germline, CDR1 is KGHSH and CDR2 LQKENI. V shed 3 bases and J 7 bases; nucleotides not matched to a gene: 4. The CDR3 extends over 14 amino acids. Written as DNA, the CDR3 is TGTGCCAGCTCACCCCCAGGACAGGGGAACATTCAGTACTTC. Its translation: CASSPPGQGNIQYF.

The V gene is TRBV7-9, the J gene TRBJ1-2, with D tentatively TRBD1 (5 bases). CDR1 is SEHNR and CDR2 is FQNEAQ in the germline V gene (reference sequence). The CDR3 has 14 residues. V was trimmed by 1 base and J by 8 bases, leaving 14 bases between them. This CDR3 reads CASSLGGSQGGYTF. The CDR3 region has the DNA TGTGCCAGCAGCTTAGGTGGATCCCAGGGCGGCTACACCTTC.

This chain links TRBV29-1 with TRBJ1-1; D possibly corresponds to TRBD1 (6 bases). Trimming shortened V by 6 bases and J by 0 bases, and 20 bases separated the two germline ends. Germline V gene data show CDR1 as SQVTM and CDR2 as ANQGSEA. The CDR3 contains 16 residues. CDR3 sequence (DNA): TGCAGCGTGGGAGGGGTTTTGGGGGGCTTGAACACTGAAGCTTTCTTT. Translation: CSVGGVLGGLNTEAFF.

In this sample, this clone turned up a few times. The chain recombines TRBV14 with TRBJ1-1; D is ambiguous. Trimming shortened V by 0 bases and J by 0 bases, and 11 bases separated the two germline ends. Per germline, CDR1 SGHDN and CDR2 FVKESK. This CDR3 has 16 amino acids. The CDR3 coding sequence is TGTGCCAGCAGCCAAGATCATGGGAGGGTGAACACTGAAGCTTTCTTT. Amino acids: CASSQDHGRVNTEAFF.

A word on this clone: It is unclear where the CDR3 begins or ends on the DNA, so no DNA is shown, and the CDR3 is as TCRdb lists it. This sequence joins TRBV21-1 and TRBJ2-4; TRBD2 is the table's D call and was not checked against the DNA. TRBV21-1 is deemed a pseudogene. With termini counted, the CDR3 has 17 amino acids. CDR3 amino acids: CASSTWGSGSHRDIQYF.

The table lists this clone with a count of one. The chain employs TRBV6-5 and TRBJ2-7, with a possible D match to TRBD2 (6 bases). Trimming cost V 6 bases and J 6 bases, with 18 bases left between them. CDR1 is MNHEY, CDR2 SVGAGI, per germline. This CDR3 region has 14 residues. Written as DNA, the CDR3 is TGTGCCAGCAGCCGACGGCTTCAGGGAGGCGAGCAGTACTTC. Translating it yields CASSRRLQGGEQYF.

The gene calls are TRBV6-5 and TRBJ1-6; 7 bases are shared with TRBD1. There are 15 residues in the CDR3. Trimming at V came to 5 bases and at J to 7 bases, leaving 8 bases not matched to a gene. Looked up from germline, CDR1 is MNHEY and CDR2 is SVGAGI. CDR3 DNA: TGTGCCAGCAGTCCCTCGACAGGGCGCAATTCACCCCTCCACTTT. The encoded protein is CASSPSTGRNSPLHF.